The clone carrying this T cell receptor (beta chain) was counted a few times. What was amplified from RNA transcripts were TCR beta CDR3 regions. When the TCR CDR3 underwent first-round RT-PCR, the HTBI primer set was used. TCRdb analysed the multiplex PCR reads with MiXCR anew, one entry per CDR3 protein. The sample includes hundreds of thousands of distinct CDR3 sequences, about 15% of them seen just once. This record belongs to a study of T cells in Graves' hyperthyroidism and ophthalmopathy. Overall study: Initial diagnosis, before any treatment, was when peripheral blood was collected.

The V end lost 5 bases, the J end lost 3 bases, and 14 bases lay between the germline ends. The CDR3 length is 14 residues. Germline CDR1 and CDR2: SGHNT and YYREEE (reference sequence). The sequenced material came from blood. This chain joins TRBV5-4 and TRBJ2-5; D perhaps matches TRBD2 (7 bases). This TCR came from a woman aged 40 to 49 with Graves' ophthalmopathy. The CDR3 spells CASRDGGREETQYF. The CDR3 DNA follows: TGTGCCAGCAGGGACGGGGGGCGGGAAGAGACCCAGTACTTC.